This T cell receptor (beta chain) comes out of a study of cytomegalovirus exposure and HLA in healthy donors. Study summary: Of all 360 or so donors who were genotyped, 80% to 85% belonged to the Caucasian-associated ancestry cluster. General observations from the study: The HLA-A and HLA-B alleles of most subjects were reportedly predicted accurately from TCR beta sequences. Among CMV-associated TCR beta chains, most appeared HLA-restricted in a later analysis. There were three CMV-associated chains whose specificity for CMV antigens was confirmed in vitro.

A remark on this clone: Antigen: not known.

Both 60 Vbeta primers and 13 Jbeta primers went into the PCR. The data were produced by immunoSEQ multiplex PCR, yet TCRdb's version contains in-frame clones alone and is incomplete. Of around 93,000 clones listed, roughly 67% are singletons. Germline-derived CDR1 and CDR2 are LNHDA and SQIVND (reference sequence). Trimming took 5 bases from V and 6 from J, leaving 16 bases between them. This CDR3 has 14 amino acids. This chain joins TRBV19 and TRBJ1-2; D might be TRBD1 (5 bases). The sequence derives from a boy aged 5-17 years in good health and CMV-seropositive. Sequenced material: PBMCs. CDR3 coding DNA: TGTGCCAGTAGTCCCGCAGGGATAGGTGATGGCTACACCTTC. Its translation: CASSPAGIGDGYTF.